This T cell receptor (beta chain) emerged from a study of Ad26.COV2.S vaccination and SARS-CoV-2 variants. For the study at large: In the study, Ad26.COV2.S was injected intramuscularly once, or twice 56 days apart.

In this sample, this clone turned up once. Its specificity is unknown. Study results and limitations: Vaccinees reportedly had broad spike-specific CD8+ and CD4+ T cell responses. Individuals receiving vaccine had higher spike-specific TCR breadth than placebo recipients did.

The CDR3 sequence is 16 residues long. Trimming removed 0 bases from V and 7 bases from J, with 16 bases in between. Treatment meaning: approximately 18 received Ad26.COV2.S at low or high dose, single or two shots; 5 received placebo; per-sample allocation not given. All samples were drawn on day 63, counting from the first vaccine or placebo injection. TCRdb's copy holds only in-frame clones and misses some; the assay was immunoSEQ multiplex PCR. The sample yields hundreds of thousands of clones, roughly 90% seen once. The chain has TRBV23-1 and TRBJ1-3; weak D call: TRBD1 (6 bases). TRBV23-1 is recorded as an ORF, its role being uncertain. The specimen comprised peripheral blood, sampled in a trial of Ad26.COV2.S vaccine versus placebo. This receptor was identified in a person between 18 and 60 years old who received the Ad26.COV2.S COVID-19 vaccine or a placebo. The CDR3 here is CASSQSTQGKGNTIYF. In DNA, the CDR3 is TGCGCCAGCAGTCAATCAACGCAGGGGAAGGGGAACACCATATATTTT.